Following are 16 T cell receptor beta chains from one sample sequenced in a study of shared clonotypes between healthy human individuals. TCRdb's table, derived via immunoSEQ multiplex PCR, lists solely in-frame clones and lacks some. The table records more than 2,000,000 clones, more than 80% of them present only once. The sequencing sample was made of naive CD4+ T cells from PBMCs. Subset denoted: CD45RA+ positively selected. The receptors originated from a man aged 18 to 30 in good health. Some clones in this sample may be carry-over from other donors' samples.

The CDR3 reads CAWSREQETQYF. The CDR3 nucleotides read TGTGCCTGGAGTCGAGAGCAAGAGACCCAGTACTTC. J is TRBJ2-5 and V is TRBV30; D remains ambiguous. V lost 2 bases to trimming and J lost 2 bases, with 6 bases between them. The CDR3 is made up of 12 amino acids. Germline V gene lookup returns CDR1 GTSNPN and CDR2 SVGIG (reference sequence).

CDR3 nucleotides: TGCGCCAGCTTCCAGGGGCTAGCGGTACAAGAGACCCAGTACTTC. As protein: CASFQGLAVQETQYF. V usage is TRBV5-1 and J usage is TRBJ2-5; D may be TRBD2 (7 bases). CDR3 length equals 15 residues. Deletions cut 7 bases from V and 2 bases from J, with 18 bases between. Germline CDR1 is SGHRS and CDR2 is YFSETQ.

The rearrangement links TRBV11-2 to TRBJ2-1, with 7 bases identical to TRBD2. V gave up 5 bases and J gave up 7 bases; unmatched junction bases: 11. This CDR3 has 15 residues. In germline, CDR1 is SGHAT, CDR2 FQNNGV. The CDR3 DNA reads TGTGCCAGCAGCCAGACTAGCCATGGCCGGAATGAGCAGTTCTTC. This codes for CASSQTSHGRNEQFF. The full variable domain, its missing parts supplied by reference TRBV11-2 and TRBJ2-1, is EAGVAQSPRYKIIEKRQSVAFWCNPISGHATLYWYQQILGQGPKLLIQFQNNGVVDDSQLPKDRFSAERLKGVDSTLKIQPAKLEDSAVYLCASSQTSHGRNEQFFGPGTRLTVL.

This chain links TRBV7-8 with TRBJ2-1; TRBD2 matches at 13 bases. Losses at the gene ends were 5 bases for V and 2 bases for J; bases not matched to a gene: 6. Per germline, CDR1 SGHVS and CDR2 FQNEAQ. This CDR3 has 17 residues. The CDR3 region is CASSRRTSGSAYNEQFF. CDR3 nucleotide sequence: TGTGCCAGCAGCCGCCGGACTAGCGGGAGTGCCTACAATGAGCAGTTCTTC.

Here the CDR3 reads CASSPGPSLTYGYTF. CDR3 bases: TGCGCCAGCAGCCCCGGACCTTCCCTGACCTATGGCTACACCTTC. The chain recombines TRBV5-1 with TRBJ1-2; the D is unclear. The V end lost 4 bases, the J end lost 4 bases, and 17 bases lay between the germline ends. This CDR3 contains 15 residues. Looked up from germline, CDR1 is SGHRS and CDR2 is YFSETQ.

The chain combines TRBV27 with TRBJ2-2, with 8 bases fitting TRBD2. The CDR3 spans 15 residues. J lost 4 bases, V lost 7 bases, and 8 bases had no gene match. Looked up from germline, CDR1 is MNHEY and CDR2 is SMNVEV (reference sequence). The CDR3, as DNA: TGTGCCAGCAATAGAGCGGGAGTATCCACCGGGGAGCTGTTTTTT. Translation: CASNRAGVSTGELFF.

The chain is built from TRBV18 and TRBJ2-2; TRBD1 or TRBD2 may be the D gene (6 bases each). The CDR3 totals 15 residues. With 3 bases removed from V and 7 bases from J, the gap between germline ends came to 15 bases. CDR1 KGHSH and CDR2 LQKENI come from the germline V gene. The CDR3 sequence is CASSPRRGASGELFF. CDR3 DNA sequence: TGTGCCAGCTCACCGCGGAGGGGGGCGAGCGGGGAGCTGTTTTTT.

Comments on this clone: Other DNA sequences in this sample translate to the same CDR3. The chain has TRBV29-1 and TRBJ1-1; D might be TRBD1 (6 bases). Germline lookup yields CDR1 SQVTM and CDR2 ANQGSEA. Trimming stripped 6 bases from V and 4 bases from J, with 6 bases between. This CDR3 comprises 10 residues. CDR3 residues: CSVRGTEAFF. DNA of the CDR3: TGCAGCGTCAGGGGCACTGAAGCTTTCTTT.

The rearrangement links TRBV5-6 to TRBJ2-7; a weak D match, TRBD1 (5 bases). Trimming removed 2 bases at V and 6 bases at J, with 15 bases between. The CDR3 contains 14 residues. Per the germline V gene, CDR1 is SGHDT and CDR2 is YYEEEE. The CDR3 protein is CASSFRRVSREQYF. Written as DNA, the CDR3 is TGTGCCAGCAGCTTCCGCAGGGTCTCACGCGAGCAGTACTTC.

The rearrangement links TRBV29-1 to TRBJ1-1, with TRBD1 as a possible D gene (5 bases). Germline CDR1 is SQVTM and CDR2 is ANQGSEA. V was clipped by 4 bases and J by 2 bases, with 11 bases between them. The CDR3 loop spans 13 amino acids. CDR3 in DNA: TGCAGCGTTGTTTCGGGGGAAAACACTGAAGCTTTCTTT. As protein: CSVVSGENTEAFF. The full variable domain, its missing parts supplied by reference TRBV29-1 and TRBJ1-1, is SAVISQKPSRDICQRGTSLTIQCQVDSQVTMMFWYRQQPGQSLTLIATANQGSEATYESGFVIDKFPISRPNLTFSTLTVSNMSPEDSSIYLCSVVSGENTEAFFGQGTRLTVV.

This chain connects TRBV27 to TRBJ1-2, with D possibly matching TRBD1 (5 bases). V was clipped by 6 bases and J by 2 bases, with 10 bases between them. Germline V gene sequence: CDR1 MNHEY, CDR2 SMNVEV (reference sequence). The CDR3 has 13 residues. The CDR3 coding sequence is TGTGCCAGCAGCCGACAGTTAAACTATGGCTACACCTTC. Its protein is CASSRQLNYGYTF.

This clone was counted once. V and J are TRBV5-1 and TRBJ2-2; no firm D call. V dropped 4 bases and J dropped 6 bases, with 10 bases sitting between them. The CDR3 runs to 13 residues. Germline CDR1 and CDR2: SGHRS and YFSETQ. CDR3 bases: TGCGCCAGCAGCCCGGCTCCACCCGGGGAGCTGTTTTTT. The encoded protein is CASSPAPPGELFF.

V gene TRBV2 combines with J gene TRBJ1-1; tentatively, D is TRBD1 (6 bases). Trimming left V 4 bases short and J 11 bases short, with 20 bases between. The CDR3 length is 14 residues. In germline, CDR1 is SNHLY, CDR2 FYNNEI. As DNA, the CDR3 is TGTGCCAGCAGTGTTGACCCTGCCTCAACAGGGGCTTTCTTT. Translation gives CASSVDPASTGAFF. The variable domain in full, completed from reference TRBV2 and TRBJ1-1, reads EPEVTQTPSHQVTQMGQEVILRCVPISNHLYFYWYRQILGQKVEFLVSFYNNEISEKSEIFDDQFSVERPDGSNFTLKIRSTKLEDSAMYFCASSVDPASTGAFFGQGTRLTVV.

The V gene is TRBV19, the J gene TRBJ1-2, with D hard to call. With 3 bases removed from V and 6 bases from J, the gap between germline ends came to 11 bases. The CDR3 runs 13 residues. The germline V gene encodes CDR1 LNHDA and CDR2 SQIVND (reference sequence). This CDR3 reads CASSISRAHGYTF. DNA for the CDR3: TGTGCCAGTAGTATTTCCCGGGCCCATGGCTACACCTTC.

The chain carries TRBV28 and TRBJ2-6; D is perhaps TRBD1 or TRBD2 (5 bases each). The CDR3 is 17 amino acids. Germline V lookup: CDR1 MDHEN, CDR2 SYDVKM. Between the trimmed V and J ends, which lost 4 bases and 0 bases, there was a span of 13 bases. The CDR3 DNA reads as TGTGCCAGCAGTTCGCCGGGACGCCTCTCTGGGGCCAACGTCCTGACTTTC. The encoded protein is CASSSPGRLSGANVLTF.

The rearrangement uses TRBV19 and TRBJ2-1; D unresolved. V was pared by 7 bases and J by 0 bases, with 13 bases between. Germline loops: CDR1 LNHDA, CDR2 SQIVND (reference sequence). This CDR3 comprises 15 residues. The CDR3 sequence is CASKIQRSSYNEQFF. CDR3 bases: TGTGCCAGTAAAATCCAGCGAAGCTCCTACAATGAGCAGTTCTTC.